The rows below give T cell receptor beta chains drawn from one sample of a study of blood T cell repertoires in COVID-19. Method: immunoSEQ multiplex PCR; TCRdb's copy keeps in-frame clones and lacks some. Of roughly 26,000 clones in the sample, 87% were seen once. Sequencing was performed on peripheral blood. The receptors here all came from a human donor with active COVID-19. The donor label of this sample is uncertain. Both conserved end residues are trimmed from each CDR3. Each record gives: CDR3 protein, J gene, clone size, V gene. Clone size, where shown, is once, few, many, or a class for clones that have expanded.

ASSLVTDEQY TRBJ2-7 - TRBV7-9
ASSSPDRGYGYT TRBJ1-2 - TRBV6-5
ASSPGTGSHEQF TRBJ2-1 - TRBV7-3
AISESGTGFTEQF TRBJ2-1 - TRBV10-3
ASSPGTSGGNEQF TRBJ2-1 - TRBV6-6
AIREAGGTDTQY TRBJ2-3 - TRBV10-3
ASSIDRGKGNTIY TRBJ1-3 - TRBV19
ASKLGEGPYEQY TRBJ2-7 - TRBV5-1
AGQGRPYGYT TRBJ1-2 - TRBV2
ASSQGLADTQY TRBJ2-3 - TRBV4-3
ASSPGGSTEAF TRBJ1-1 few TRBV11-2
AIGRDTGNYGYT TRBJ1-2 - TRBV10-3
ASSELGGNTEAF TRBJ1-1 - TRBV6-1
ASSPGLAGAGTGELF TRBJ2-2 - TRBV5-4
ASSEPDSYNEQF TRBJ2-1 - TRBV10-1
ASSQIISSGSNQPQH TRBJ1-5 - TRBV4-1
ASSYGEGADTQY TRBJ2-3 - TRBV6-5
ASSLSSAPRHNEQF TRBJ2-1 - TRBV7-3
ASSRQVNTEAF TRBJ1-1 - TRBV7-3
ASSESTGPKNIQY TRBJ2-4 - TRBV10-1
ASSQDLGARTGGNTIY TRBJ1-3 - TRBV4-1
ASSLRLAVSTDTQY TRBJ2-3 - TRBV5-4
SVATGSYEQY TRBJ2-7 - TRBV29-1
SVERGRGGTEAF TRBJ1-1 - TRBV29-1
ASSYSTWRVLGEQF TRBJ2-1 - TRBV6-5
ATSRHDRDEETQY TRBJ2-5 - TRBV15
ASRGLSYEQY TRBJ2-7 few TRBV27
ASSLVGSPYEQY TRBJ2-7 - TRBV5-1
ASSQRTSHNEQF TRBJ2-1 - TRBV3-1/TRBV3-2
ASSQDRGPGVEQY TRBJ2-7 - TRBV4-1
ASSWRGLGNQPQH TRBJ1-5 - TRBV7-2
ASTTGGTGREKLF TRBJ1-4 - TRBV6-5
ASSLLGQGVQPQH TRBJ1-5 - TRBV28
ASSRDRVEETQY TRBJ2-5 - TRBV19
ASSTRDREEQF TRBJ2-1 - TRBV6-5
ASSIDLGTAQTN TRBJ2-7 - TRBV19
ASSLVPGQGTYEQY TRBJ2-7 - TRBV5-5
ASSFRTSGQVLSYNEQF TRBJ2-1 - TRBV7-9
ASTVLAGTDNEQF TRBJ2-1 - TRBV19
ASSVDGRANTEAF TRBJ1-1 once TRBV9
SVDWTGRDTQY TRBJ2-3 - TRBV29-1
ASQGDSSYGYT TRBJ1-2 once TRBV6-5
ASSVSGGGELF TRBJ2-2 - TRBV9
ASSQGTSGRGYNEQF TRBJ2-1 - TRBV4-3
ASAWGGGEQY TRBJ2-7 few TRBV12-3/TRBV12-4
ASSLRETGELF TRBJ2-2 - TRBV11-2
ASTLGRGHSGNTIY TRBJ1-3 - TRBV28
ASSFAGTNAYEQY TRBJ2-7 - TRBV5-1
ASSVGSAGAYEQY TRBJ2-7 few TRBV11-2
AISSLADPTSYNEQF TRBJ2-1 once TRBV10-3
ASSLKLGADTQY TRBJ2-3 - TRBV6-5
ASIVGGIYLLEQY TRBJ2-7 - TRBV6-4
ASSEPGLGTDTQY TRBJ2-3 - TRBV2
ATSRFGASGANVLT TRBJ2-6 - TRBV15
SAPLGGVTRTDTQY TRBJ2-3 - TRBV29-1